A selection of T cell receptor beta chains follows, all from one sample in a study of T cell repertoires in ileal Crohn's disease. The data were produced by immunoSEQ multiplex PCR, yet TCRdb's version contains in-frame clones alone and is incomplete. This table holds some 16,000 clones, approximately 80% found once. Sample: ileal tissue. The receptors were sampled from an adult with Crohn's disease. Both conserved end residues are part of each CDR3. The D gene is left open where the match is weak. Size is omitted from some rows. Given values are once, few, many or a class for expanded clones.

>TRBD1|NA|TRBV5-1|TRBJ1-1
TGCGCCAGCAGCCCCAGACAGGGGGCAGGGACTGAAGCTTTCTTT
CASSPRQGAGTEAFF
>NA|NA|TRBV16|TRBJ2-2
TGTGCCAGCAGCCAAGTTCCAGGATCGAACACCGGGGAGCTGTTTTTT
CASSQVPGSNTGELFF
>NA|NA|TRBV11-2|TRBJ2-7
TGTGCCAGCAGCTTAGTCAGGGCCCCTTTAACCTACGAGCAGTACTTC
CASSLVRAPLTYEQYF
>NA|few|TRBV5-5|TRBJ1-1
TGTGCCAGCAGCTTGGCCGTGGTGGGGGCCCTGAACACTGAAGCTTTCTTT
CASSLAVVGALNTEAFF
>NA|once|TRBV2|TRBJ1-2
TGTGCCAGCAGTGAACAGAACTATGGCTACACCTTC
CASSEQNYGYTF
>TRBD1|NA|TRBV7-9|TRBJ1-5
TGTGCCAGCAGCCTGGACAGGAATAATCAGCCCCAGCATTTT
CASSLDRNNQPQHF
>NA|NA|TRBV28|TRBJ1-2
TGTGCCAGCAAAGAGGCAGGGGTCAACTATGGCTACACCTTC
CASKEAGVNYGYTF
>NA|NA|TRBV6-5|TRBJ1-6
TGTGCCAGCAGTCCCGGACAGTACCGTTCACCCCTCCACTTT
CASSPGQYRSPLHF
>NA|few|TRBV7-8|TRBJ1-5
TGTGCCAGCAGCTTAGAACAGGGTCCAAATCAGCCCCAGCATTTT
CASSLEQGPNQPQHF
>NA|NA|TRBV30|TRBJ2-7
TGTGCCTGGGGCAAAAGGGGTATGGGCGAGCAGTACTTC
CAWGKRGMGEQYF